This T cell receptor beta chain was observed in a study of low-dose radiotherapy and immunotherapy resistance in tumors. Study in general: Ipilimumab 1 mg/kg every six weeks, together with nivolumab 240 mg every two weeks, was given intravenously to patients.

Time point noted: after trial treatment. Regarding treatment: LDRT plus nivolumab, ipilimumab, low-dose cyclophosphamide and aspirin (RACIN trial). TRAV- and TRBV-specific primers were used for first-strand cDNA, which covered alpha and beta chains. Both a constant-region primer and a V-primer adapter served to amplify TCRs across roughly 20 PCR cycles. Isolated mRNA was amplified by in vitro transcription. Each CDR3 protein is one row after TCRdb ran MiXCR on the reads. The sample shows 60,000 or so distinct CDR3 sequences, 20% to 25% of them seen only once. With regard to this clonotype: A far larger clone is one base from this, pointing to a likely read error.

V lost 8 bases to trimming and J lost 7 bases, with 12 bases between them. Germline V CDR1 and CDR2: SGHTA, FQGNSA. This CDR3 is built from 12 residues. V gene TRBV7-2 combines with J gene TRBJ2-1; the D call may be TRBD1 or TRBD2 (6 bases each). This specimen was PBMCs, taken after low-dose radiotherapy plus immunotherapy. This receptor was taken from a male donor with prostate cancer. The DNA of the CDR3 is TGTGCCAGCGGACAGAGCGGGAATGAGCAGTTCTTC. This sequence encodes CASGQSGNEQFF.